The clone carrying this T cell receptor beta chain was observed once. This sample is drawn from a study of cytomegalovirus exposure and HLA in healthy donors. After removal of 2 bases from V and 1 base from J, the junction contained 3 bases not matched to a gene. Per the germline V gene, CDR1 is SGHTA and CDR2 is FQGTGA. The CDR3 spans 15 residues. With 60 Vbeta and 13 Jbeta primers, the PCR was carried out. The assay was immunoSEQ multiplex PCR, and TCRdb's table has in-frame clones only and misses some. The sample includes about 200,000 clones, 75% to 90% of them seen just once. Material: PBMCs. The TCR comes from a woman aged 30 to 39 in good health and CMV-seronegative. The chain has TRBV7-3 and TRBJ2-3; 7 nucleotides agree with TRBD2. The CDR3 DNA follows: TGTGCCAGCAGCTTATACACTAGCGGCACAGATACGCAGTATTTT. Residues: CASSLYTSGTDTQYF.